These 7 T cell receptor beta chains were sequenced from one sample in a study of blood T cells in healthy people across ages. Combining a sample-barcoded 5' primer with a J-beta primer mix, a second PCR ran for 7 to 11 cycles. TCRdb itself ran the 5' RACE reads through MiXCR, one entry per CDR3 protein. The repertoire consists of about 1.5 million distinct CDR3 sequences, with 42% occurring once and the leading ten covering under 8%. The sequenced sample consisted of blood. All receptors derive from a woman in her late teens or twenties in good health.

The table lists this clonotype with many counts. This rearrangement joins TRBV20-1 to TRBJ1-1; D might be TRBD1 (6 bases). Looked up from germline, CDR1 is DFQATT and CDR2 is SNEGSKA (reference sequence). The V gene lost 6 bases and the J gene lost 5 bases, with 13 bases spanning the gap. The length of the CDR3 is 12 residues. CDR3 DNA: TGCAGTGCGAGGGACGACAGGACTGAAGCTTTCTTT. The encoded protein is CSARDDRTEAFF.

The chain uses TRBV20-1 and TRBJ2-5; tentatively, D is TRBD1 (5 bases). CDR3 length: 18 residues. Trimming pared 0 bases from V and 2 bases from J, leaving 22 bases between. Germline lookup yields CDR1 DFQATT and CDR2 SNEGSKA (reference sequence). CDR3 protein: CSARDFTSDGRGQETQYF. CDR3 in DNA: TGCAGTGCTAGAGACTTTACAAGCGATGGAAGGGGACAAGAGACCCAGTACTTC.

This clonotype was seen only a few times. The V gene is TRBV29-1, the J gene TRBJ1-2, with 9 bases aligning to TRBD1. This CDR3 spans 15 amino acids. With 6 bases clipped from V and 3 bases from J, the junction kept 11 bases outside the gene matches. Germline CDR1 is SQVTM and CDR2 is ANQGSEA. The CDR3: CSVWGLDRGDYGYTF. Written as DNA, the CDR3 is TGCAGCGTCTGGGGGTTGGACAGGGGAGACTATGGCTACACCTTC.

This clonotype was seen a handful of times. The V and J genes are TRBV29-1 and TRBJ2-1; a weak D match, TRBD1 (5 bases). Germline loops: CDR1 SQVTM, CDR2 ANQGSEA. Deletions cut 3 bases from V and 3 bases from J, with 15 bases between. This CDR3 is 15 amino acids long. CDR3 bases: TGCAGCGTTGATAAGGGGCAGGTAATCTACAATGAGCAGTTCTTC. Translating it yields CSVDKGQVIYNEQFF.

The CDR3 nucleotides read TGCAGTGCTAGAATACCGGGGGCCACAGATACGCAGTATTTT. It is translated as CSARIPGATDTQYF. This chain uses TRBV20-1 with TRBJ2-3; D possibly uses TRBD1 or TRBD2 (6 bases each). Germline-derived CDR1 and CDR2 are DFQATT and SNEGSKA (reference sequence). Trimming removed 2 bases at V and 2 bases at J, with 11 bases between. The CDR3 is made up of 14 amino acids.

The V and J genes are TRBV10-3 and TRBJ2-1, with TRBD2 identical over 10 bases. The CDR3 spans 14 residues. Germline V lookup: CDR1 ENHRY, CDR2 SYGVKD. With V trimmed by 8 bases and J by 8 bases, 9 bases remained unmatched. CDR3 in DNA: TGTGCCATCGGGTCTAGCGGGAGCGGCGATGAGCAGTTCTTC. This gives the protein CAIGSSGSGDEQFF.

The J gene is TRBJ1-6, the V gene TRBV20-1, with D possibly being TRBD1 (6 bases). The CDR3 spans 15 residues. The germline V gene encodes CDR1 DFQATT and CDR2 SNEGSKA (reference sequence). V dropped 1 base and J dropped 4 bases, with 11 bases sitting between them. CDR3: CSARATGSYNSPLHF. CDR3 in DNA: TGCAGTGCTAGAGCCACAGGGTCATATAATTCACCCCTCCACTTT.